This T cell receptor beta chain stems from a study of cytomegalovirus exposure and HLA in healthy donors. Points from the study as a whole: Sequencing depth across donors, presence/absence analyses assumed, was roughly uniform. Earlier results showed most TCR beta V segments being productive about 87% or about 30% of the time.

The germline CDR1 and CDR2 sequences are MDHEN and SYDVKM. The CDR3 totals 12 residues. Trimming shortened V by 6 bases and J by 4 bases, and 9 bases separated the two germline ends. With regard to this clone: Its target is unknown.

It was with 60 Vbeta and 13 Jbeta primers that the PCR ran. Profiling relied on immunoSEQ multiplex PCR, and the TCRdb table lists in-frame clones only, not all of them. The sample holds around 130,000 clones, just under 80% seen once. The source is a woman between 40 and 50 years old in good health and CMV-seronegative. Sequencing was done on a sample of PBMCs. V gene TRBV28 combines with J gene TRBJ2-5; weak D call: TRBD1 (6 bases). Here the CDR3 DNA reads TGTGCCAGCAGGGGGGCGGCAGAGACCCAGTACTTC. Translated, it gives CASRGAAETQYF.